This T cell receptor (beta chain) derives from a study of T-cell memory formation after mild COVID-19. Study-wide results and limits: Whereas later expanders leaned CD4+, clones contracting day 15 to 85 showed a balanced CD4/CD8 makeup.

This clonotype was observed many times. Its specificity is unknown. This CDR3 region has 18 residues. Germline CDR1 is SNHLY and CDR2 is FYNNEI. Trimming pared 2 bases from V and 0 bases from J, leaving 17 bases between. TCRdb analysed the 5' RACE reads with MiXCR anew, one entry per CDR3 protein. The sample has about 16,000 distinct CDR3 sequences; 20% to 25% are singletons. V gene TRBV2 combines with J gene TRBJ2-1, with a tentative D call TRBD2 (5 bases). This TCR was recovered from a man aged 18 to 30 who had mild COVID-19 (a few samples of this study predate the infection). Cell type and time point are not known. The specimen was PBMCs or a T cell subset sorted from them (not recorded which). The CDR3 spells CASSESAGHTNSYNEQFF. DNA of the CDR3: TGTGCCAGCAGTGAAAGTGCGGGCCATACGAACTCCTACAATGAGCAGTTCTTC.